Below, 17 T cell receptor beta chains from the same sample are listed, as sequenced in a study of molecular identifiers for immune sequencing clone quantification. Each CDR3 protein gets one entry after TCRdb re-called the PCR reads with MiXCR. The table includes approximately 500,000 distinct CDR3 sequences, roughly a fifth detected once. Sequencing input: naive CD8+ T cells from blood, with Jurkat cell RNA spiked in. Documented subset: FACS-sorted CD8+CD4-CCR7+CD45RA+ naive T cells. These receptors were obtained from a human donor in good health. Some libraries in this study had Jurkat cell RNA spiked in.

The V gene is TRBV9, the J gene TRBJ1-5; D is perhaps TRBD1 (5 bases). The CDR3 is 13 residues long. Germline CDR1 and CDR2: SGDLS and YYNGEE. The V end lost 3 bases, the J end lost 7 bases, and 11 bases lay between the germline ends. The CDR3 sequence: CASSGAGDQPQHF. The DNA for the CDR3 is TGTGCCAGCAGCGGGGCGGGGGACCAGCCCCAGCATTTT.

This clonotype appeared many times. The chain uses TRBV7-9 and TRBJ2-3; 8 nucleotides agree with TRBD2. CDR3 size: 18 residues. V trimming: 3 bases; J trimming: 1 base; junction bases outside the gene matches: 12. The germline V gene encodes CDR1 SEHNR and CDR2 FQNEAQ (reference sequence). The CDR3 here is CASSFYTPRGGRTDTQYF. The CDR3 nucleotides are TGTGCCAGCAGCTTCTACACCCCTCGGGGGGGGCGCACAGATACGCAGTATTTT. Variable domain in full (rest from reference TRBV7-9 and TRBJ2-3): DTGVSQNPRHKITKRGQNVTFRCDPISEHNRLYWYRQTLGQGPEFLTYFQNEAQLEKSRLLSDRFSAERPKGSFSTLEIQRTEQGDSAMYLCASSFYTPRGGRTDTQYFGPGTRLTVL.

The chain uses TRBV11-1 and TRBJ2-1; 8 bases are a match to TRBD2. CDR3 length: 15 amino acids. J gave up 3 bases and V 4 bases, and 5 bases lay outside the gene matches. Germline V gene lookup returns CDR1 SGHAT and CDR2 FQDESV (reference sequence). The CDR3 here is CASSYAGGDYNEQFF. The CDR3 DNA reads TGTGCCAGCAGCTATGCGGGAGGCGACTACAATGAGCAGTTCTTC. Full variable domain (remainder filled in from reference TRBV11-1 and TRBJ2-1): EAEVAQSPRYKITEKSQAVAFWCDPISGHATLYWYRQILGQGPELLVQFQDESVVDDSQLPKDRFSAERLKGVDSTLKIQPAELGDSAMYLCASSYAGGDYNEQFFGPGTRLTVL.

In the case of this clonotype: One end of the junction does not line up with germline, which may come from a read error. The rearrangement joins TRBV27 to TRBJ2-3; 7 positions match TRBD1. The germline V gene has CDR1 MNHEY and CDR2 SMNVEV (reference sequence). There are 17 residues in the CDR3. CDR3 DNA sequence: TGTGCCAGCAGTTTAACCCCGGGGACAGAACTCACAGATACGCAGTGTTTT. Protein: CASSLTPGTELTDTQCF.

This clonotype was found many times. This sequence joins TRBV24-1 and TRBJ2-4, with D maybe TRBD1 (5 bases). V lost 4 bases, J lost 0 bases, and 12 bases lay in between. The CDR3 sequence is 16 residues long. CDR1 and CDR2 from the germline V gene are KGHDR and SFDVKD. The CDR3 protein is CATSETATQAKNIQYF. The CDR3 region has the DNA TGTGCCACCAGTGAGACAGCTACACAAGCCAAAAACATTCAGTACTTC.

The chain links TRBV7-6 to TRBJ2-3, with a weak D call TRBD2 (5 bases). Trimming shortened V by 7 bases and J by 2 bases, and 13 bases separated the two germline ends. Germline loops: CDR1 SGHVS, CDR2 FNYEAQ. This CDR3 contains 14 residues. Here the CDR3 reads CASTHGGHTDTQYF. DNA of the CDR3: TGTGCCAGCACACACGGCGGGCACACAGATACGCAGTATTTT.

This clonotype occurred once. A junction boundary mismatches the germline segment, possibly from a read error. The CDR3 nucleotides read TGCGCCAGCAGTCCAAACCTACAGGGAGCCGGCACAGATACGCCGTATTTT. Translation: CASSPNLQGAGTDTPYF. This chain uses TRBV4-1 with TRBJ2-3; D perhaps matches TRBD1 (6 bases). This CDR3 has 17 amino acids. Germline V gene data show CDR1 as MGHRA and CDR2 as YSYEKL.

In this sample, this clonotype turned up a few times. One junction end does not reproduce the germline sequence, and a read error may be involved. This sequence joins TRBV6-5 and TRBJ2-1; 7 nucleotides match TRBD1. The germline CDR1 and CDR2 sequences are MNHEY and SVGAGI. The CDR3 is 17 residues long. Here the CDR3 DNA reads TGTGCCAACAGTTACTCGCCGGGGACAGCCGTCTACAATGAGCAGTTCTTC. Its translation: CANSYSPGTAVYNEQFF.

A few counts support this clonotype. This chain links TRBV6-2 or TRBV6-3 with TRBJ2-1; TRBD2 agrees at 10 bases. V lost 0 bases, J lost 5 bases, and 4 bases stayed unmatched. Germline V CDR1 and CDR2: MNHEY, SVGEGT. CDR3 length: 16 residues. The DNA for the CDR3 is TGTGCCAGCAGTTACTCTGGACTAGCGGTGGACAATGAGCAGTTCTTC. Translating gives CASSYSGLAVDNEQFF.

The chain uses TRBV3-1 and TRBJ2-7, with 9 bases identical to TRBD2. V gave up 1 base and J gave up 7 bases; unmatched junction bases: 5. CDR3 length equals 14 residues. The V gene's germline CDR1 is LGHDT and CDR2 YNNKEL (reference sequence). The CDR3 region is CASSQGGRATEQYF. The CDR3 nucleotides read TGTGCCAGCAGCCAAGGCGGGAGGGCAACTGAGCAGTACTTC.

The rearrangement links TRBV6-4 to TRBJ2-3, with 8 bases lining up with TRBD2. Unmatched junction bases numbered 5, after V lost 3 bases and J lost 3 bases. The CDR3 totals 15 residues. In germline, CDR1 is MRHNA, CDR2 SNTAGT. The CDR3 sequence: CASSERGVLTDTQYF. CDR3 nucleotides: TGTGCCAGCAGTGAGCGGGGGGTTCTAACAGATACGCAGTATTTT.

As concerns this clonotype: This may be a read error, as it is one base from a much larger clone. This sequence joins TRBV5-6 and TRBJ2-7; 7 bases are a match to TRBD1. In germline, CDR1 is SGHDT, CDR2 YYEEEE. V dropped 0 bases and J dropped 4; count of bases not matched to a gene: 10. The CDR3 runs to 16 residues. The CDR3 reads CASSLGPGQSMYEQYF. Here the CDR3 DNA reads TGTGCCAGCAGCTTGGGACCGGGACAGTCGATGTACGAGCAGTACTTC.

Points on this clonotype: A read error may be the cause here, since a much bigger clone is one base away. This CDR3 is CSVGDRTYERYF. DNA for the CDR3: TGCAGTGTGGGGGACAGGACCTACGAGCGGTACTTC. The rearrangement joins TRBV20-1 to TRBJ2-7, with 8 bases identical to TRBD1. Germline assignment: CDR1 DFQATT and CDR2 SNEGSKA (reference sequence). The CDR3 length is 12 residues.

The table lists this clonotype with many counts. The chain carries TRBV9 and TRBJ1-4, with D hard to call. V lost 0 bases to trimming and J lost 7 bases, with 13 bases between them. The CDR3 has 15 residues. Germline V gene sequence: CDR1 SGDLS, CDR2 YYNGEE. The chain's CDR3 is CASSVADGGVEKLFF. DNA of the CDR3: TGTGCCAGCAGCGTAGCCGACGGCGGGGTTGAAAAACTGTTTTTT.

This chain uses TRBV9 with TRBJ2-5; D may correspond to TRBD1 or TRBD2 (5 bases each). This CDR3 spans 15 amino acids. The ends were cut back, 3 bases at V and 0 bases at J, with 12 bases in the middle. Germline V gene lookup returns CDR1 SGDLS and CDR2 YYNGEE. CDR3 region: CASSGTGAHQETQYF. The CDR3 bases are TGTGCCAGCAGCGGAACCGGGGCCCACCAAGAGACCCAGTACTTC.

This clonotype was seen a few times. The chain links TRBV19 to TRBJ2-2, with D hard to call. CDR1 and CDR2 from the germline V gene are LNHDA and SQIVND (reference sequence). V lost 3 bases and J lost 6, with 8 bases in between. CDR3 length equals 13 residues. This chain's CDR3 is CASSIGVAGELFF. The DNA for the CDR3 is TGTGCCAGTAGTATTGGGGTCGCCGGGGAGCTGTTTTTT. Looking up the rest from reference TRBV19 and TRBJ2-2 gives the full variable domain: DGGITQSPKYLFRKEGQNVTLSCEQNLNHDAMYWYRQDPGQGLRLIYYSQIVNDFQKGDIAEGYSVSREKKESFPLTVTSAQKNPTAFYLCASSIGVAGELFFGEGSRLTVL.

This clonotype showed up many times. The chain recombines TRBV27 with TRBJ2-7; a weak D match, TRBD2 (6 bases). Trimming cost V 6 bases and J 4 bases, with 19 bases left between them. The length of the CDR3 is 15 residues. CDR1 MNHEY and CDR2 SMNVEV come from the germline V gene (reference sequence). The CDR3 region has the DNA TGTGCCAGCAGGACCGGAGGGGCAGCTTTATACGAGCAGTACTTC. This sequence encodes CASRTGGAALYEQYF.